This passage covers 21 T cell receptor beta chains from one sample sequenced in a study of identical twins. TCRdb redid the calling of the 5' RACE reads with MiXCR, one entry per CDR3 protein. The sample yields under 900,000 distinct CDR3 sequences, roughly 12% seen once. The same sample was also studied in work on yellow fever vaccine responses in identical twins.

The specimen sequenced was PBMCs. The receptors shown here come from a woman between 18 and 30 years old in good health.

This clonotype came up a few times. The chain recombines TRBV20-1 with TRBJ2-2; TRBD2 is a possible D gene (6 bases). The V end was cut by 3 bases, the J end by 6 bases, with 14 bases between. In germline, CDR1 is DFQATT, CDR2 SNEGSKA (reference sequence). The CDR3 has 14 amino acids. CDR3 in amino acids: CSASSGEVPGELFF. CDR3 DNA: TGCAGTGCTAGCTCGGGGGAGGTCCCCGGGGAGCTGTTTTTT.

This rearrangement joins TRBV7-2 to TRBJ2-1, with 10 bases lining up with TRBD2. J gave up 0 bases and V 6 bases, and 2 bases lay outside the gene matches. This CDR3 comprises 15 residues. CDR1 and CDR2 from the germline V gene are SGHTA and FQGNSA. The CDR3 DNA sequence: TGTGCCAGCAGGGTAGCGGGGGGCTCCTACAATGAGCAGTTCTTC. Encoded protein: CASRVAGGSYNEQFF.

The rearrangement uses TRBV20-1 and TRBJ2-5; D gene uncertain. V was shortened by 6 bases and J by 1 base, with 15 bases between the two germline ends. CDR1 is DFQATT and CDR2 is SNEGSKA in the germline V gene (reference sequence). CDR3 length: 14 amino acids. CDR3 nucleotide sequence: TGCAGTGCAACGCTCGCTACCCCCCAAGAGACCCAGTACTTC. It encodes CSATLATPQETQYF.

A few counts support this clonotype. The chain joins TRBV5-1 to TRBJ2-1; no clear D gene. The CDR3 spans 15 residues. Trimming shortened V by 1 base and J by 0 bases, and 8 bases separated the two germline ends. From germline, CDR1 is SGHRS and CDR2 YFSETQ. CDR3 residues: CASSLYSSSYNEQFF. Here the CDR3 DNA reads TGCGCCAGCAGCTTGTACTCCAGCTCCTACAATGAGCAGTTCTTC.

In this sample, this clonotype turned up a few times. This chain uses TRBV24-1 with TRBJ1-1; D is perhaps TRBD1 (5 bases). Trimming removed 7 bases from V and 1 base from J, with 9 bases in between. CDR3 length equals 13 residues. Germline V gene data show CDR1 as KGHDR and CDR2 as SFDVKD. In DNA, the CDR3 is TGTGCCACCAGCGGACACACGAACACTGAAGCTTTCTTT. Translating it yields CATSGHTNTEAFF.

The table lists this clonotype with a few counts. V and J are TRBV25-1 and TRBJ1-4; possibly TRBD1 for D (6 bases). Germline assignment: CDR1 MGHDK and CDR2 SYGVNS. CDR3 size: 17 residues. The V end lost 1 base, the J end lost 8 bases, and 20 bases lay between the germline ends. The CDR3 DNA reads TGTGCCAGCAGTGAATCCGACTGGTACAGGGTTGGGGAAAAACTGTTTTTT. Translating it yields CASSESDWYRVGEKLFF. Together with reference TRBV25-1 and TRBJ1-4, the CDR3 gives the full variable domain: EADIYQTPRYLVIGTGKKITLECSQTMGHDKMYWYQQDPGMELHLIHYSYGVNSTEKGDLSSESTVSRIRTEHFPLTLESARPSHTSQYLCASSESDWYRVGEKLFFGSGTQLSVL.

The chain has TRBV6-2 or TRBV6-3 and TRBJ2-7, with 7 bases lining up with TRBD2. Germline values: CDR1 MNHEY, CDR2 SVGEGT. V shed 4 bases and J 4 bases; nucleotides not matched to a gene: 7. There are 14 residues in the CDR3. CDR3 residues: CASSSPGTKYEQYV. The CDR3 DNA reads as TGTGCCAGCAGTTCCCCCGGGACTAAGTACGAGCAGTACGTC.

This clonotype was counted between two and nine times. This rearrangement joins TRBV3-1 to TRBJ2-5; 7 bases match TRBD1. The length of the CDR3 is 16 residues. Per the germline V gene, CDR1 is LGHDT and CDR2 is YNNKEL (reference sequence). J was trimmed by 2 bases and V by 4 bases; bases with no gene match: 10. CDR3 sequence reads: CASSLLDRVSQETQYF. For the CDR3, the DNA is TGTGCCAGCAGCCTGCTTGACAGGGTGTCGCAAGAGACCCAGTACTTC.

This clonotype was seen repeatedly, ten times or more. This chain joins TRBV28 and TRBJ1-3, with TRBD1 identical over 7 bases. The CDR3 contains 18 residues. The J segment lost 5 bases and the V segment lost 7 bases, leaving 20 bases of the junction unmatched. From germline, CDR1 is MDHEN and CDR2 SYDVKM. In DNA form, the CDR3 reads TGTGCCAGCACTGCCTCCGGGACAGCTAATTGGGATCGAAACACCATATATTTT. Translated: CASTASGTANWDRNTIYF.

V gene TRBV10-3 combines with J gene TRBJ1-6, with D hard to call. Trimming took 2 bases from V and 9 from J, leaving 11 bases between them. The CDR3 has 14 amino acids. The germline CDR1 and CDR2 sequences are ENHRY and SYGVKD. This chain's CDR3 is CAISEIHKTSPLHF. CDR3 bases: TGTGCCATCAGTGAGATACACAAGACTTCACCCCTCCACTTT.

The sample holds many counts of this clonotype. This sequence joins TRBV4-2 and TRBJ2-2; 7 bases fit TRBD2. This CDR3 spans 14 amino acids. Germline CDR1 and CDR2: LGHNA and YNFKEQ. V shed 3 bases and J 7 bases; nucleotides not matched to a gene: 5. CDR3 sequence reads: CASSQSGLVGELFF. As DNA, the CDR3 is TGTGCCAGCAGCCAGTCAGGACTAGTCGGGGAGCTGTTTTTT.

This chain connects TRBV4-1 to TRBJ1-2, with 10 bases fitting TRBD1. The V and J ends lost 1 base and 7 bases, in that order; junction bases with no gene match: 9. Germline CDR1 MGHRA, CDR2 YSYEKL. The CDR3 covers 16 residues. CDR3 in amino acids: CASSQVLRDRGSGYTF. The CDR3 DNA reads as TGCGCCAGCAGCCAAGTTCTCCGGGACAGGGGTTCTGGCTACACCTTC.

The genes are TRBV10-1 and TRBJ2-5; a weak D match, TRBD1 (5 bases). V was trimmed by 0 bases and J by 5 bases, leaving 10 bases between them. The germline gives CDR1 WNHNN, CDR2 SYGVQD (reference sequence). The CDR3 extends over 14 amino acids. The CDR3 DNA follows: TGCGCCAGCAGTGAGTCGAGCAGGGTCGAGACCCAGTACTTC. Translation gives CASSESSRVETQYF.

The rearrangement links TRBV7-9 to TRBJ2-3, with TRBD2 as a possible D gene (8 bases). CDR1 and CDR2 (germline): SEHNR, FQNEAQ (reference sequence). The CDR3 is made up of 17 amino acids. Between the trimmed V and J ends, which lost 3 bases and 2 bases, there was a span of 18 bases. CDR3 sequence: CASSFPGGTRPTDTQYF. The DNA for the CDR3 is TGTGCCAGCAGCTTCCCAGGGGGGACTAGGCCCACAGATACGCAGTATTTT.

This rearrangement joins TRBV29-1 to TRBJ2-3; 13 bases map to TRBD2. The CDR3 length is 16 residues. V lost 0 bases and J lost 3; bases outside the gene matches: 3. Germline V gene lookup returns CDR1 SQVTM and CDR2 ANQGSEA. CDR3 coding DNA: TGCAGCGTTGAAGACAGGACTAGCGGGGGAACAGATACGCAGTATTTT. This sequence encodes CSVEDRTSGGTDTQYF.

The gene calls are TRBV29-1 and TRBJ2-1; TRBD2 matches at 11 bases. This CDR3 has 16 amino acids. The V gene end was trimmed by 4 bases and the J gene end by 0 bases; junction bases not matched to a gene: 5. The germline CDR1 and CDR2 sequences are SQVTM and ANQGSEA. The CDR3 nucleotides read TGCAGCGTTGTAACTGGGACTAGCGGCTCCTACAATGAGCAGTTCTTC. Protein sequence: CSVVTGTSGSYNEQFF.

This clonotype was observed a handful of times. CDR3 residues: CASSLSGRAADTQYF. The CDR3 DNA is TGTGCCAGCAGTTTAAGCGGGAGGGCCGCAGATACGCAGTATTTT. This sequence joins TRBV12-3 or TRBV12-4 and TRBJ2-3, with TRBD2 identical over 10 bases. J gave up 4 bases and V 2 bases, and 3 bases lay outside the gene matches. This CDR3 has 15 residues.

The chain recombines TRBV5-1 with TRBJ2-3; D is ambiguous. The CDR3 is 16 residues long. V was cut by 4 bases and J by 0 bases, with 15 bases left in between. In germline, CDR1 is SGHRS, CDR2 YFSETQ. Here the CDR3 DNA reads TGCGCCAGCAGCCCGGGTGCCCCTCCTAGCACAGATACGCAGTATTTT. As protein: CASSPGAPPSTDTQYF. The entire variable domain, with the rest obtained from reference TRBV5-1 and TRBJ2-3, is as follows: KAGVTQTPRYLIKTRGQQVTLSCSPISGHRSVSWYQQTPGQGLQFLFEYFSETQRNKGNFPGRFSGRQFSNSRSEMNVSTLELGDSALYLCASSPGAPPSTDTQYFGPGTRLTVL.

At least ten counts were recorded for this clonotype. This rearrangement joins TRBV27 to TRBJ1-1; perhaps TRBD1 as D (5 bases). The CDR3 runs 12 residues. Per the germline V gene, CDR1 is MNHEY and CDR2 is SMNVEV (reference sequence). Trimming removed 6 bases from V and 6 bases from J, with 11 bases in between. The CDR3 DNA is TGTGCCAGCAGGGGGGTGGGGGCTGAAGCTTTCTTT. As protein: CASRGVGAEAFF.

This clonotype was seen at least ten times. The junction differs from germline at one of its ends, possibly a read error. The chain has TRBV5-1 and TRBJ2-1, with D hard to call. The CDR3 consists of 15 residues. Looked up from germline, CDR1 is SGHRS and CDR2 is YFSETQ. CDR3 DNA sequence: TGTGCCAGCAGCCCCGGCTTAAGCTCCTACAATGAGCAGTTCTTC. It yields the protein CASSPGLSSYNEQFF.

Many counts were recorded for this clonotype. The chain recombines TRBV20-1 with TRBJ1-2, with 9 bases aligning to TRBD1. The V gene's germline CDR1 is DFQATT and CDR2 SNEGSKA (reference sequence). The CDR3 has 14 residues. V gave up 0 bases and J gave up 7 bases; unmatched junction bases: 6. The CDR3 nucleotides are TGCAGTGCTAGAGATCCGGGACAGGGCTTTGGCTACACCTTC. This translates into CSARDPGQGFGYTF.